A selection of T cell receptor beta chains follows, all from one sample in a study of T cells in Graves' hyperthyroidism and ophthalmopathy. TCRdb reanalysed the multiplex PCR reads using MiXCR and keeps one entry per CDR3 protein. This sample carries over 150,000 distinct CDR3 sequences, more than 15% of them seen once, and the ten largest clones take roughly 32%. The sequencing input was blood. Receptors originate from a woman between 45 and 60 years old with Graves' hyperthyroidism. The CDR3 runs from the conserved cysteine through the conserved F or W. The D gene is left open where the match is weak.

v_gene	d_gene	j_gene	CDR3aa
TRBV5-1	NA	TRBJ2-7	CASSSTHRAPSYEQYF
TRBV5-5	NA	TRBJ2-5	CASTKWGVQETQYF
TRBV5-6	NA	TRBJ1-2	CASSLTASGYTF
TRBV7-9	NA	TRBJ1-5	CASSQEQVNNQPQHF
TRBV27	NA	TRBJ1-2	CASSLGQFYGYTF
TRBV20-1	NA	TRBJ1-5	CSAREGSYQPQHF
TRBV19	TRBD1	TRBJ1-1	CASSTSGRGPTEAFF
TRBV7-2	NA	TRBJ1-2	CASSPGQSNYGYTF
TRBV25-1	NA	TRBJ1-6	CASSELGGSSPLHF
TRBV12-3/TRBV12-4	TRBD1	TRBJ1-3	CASAGTASGNTIYF
TRBV10-3	TRBD2	TRBJ2-3	CAISESAYRLAVTDTQYF
TRBV28	NA	TRBJ2-7	CASSLVEPTSSEQYF
TRBV7-9	NA	TRBJ2-3	CASSPSYGTGSTDTQYF
TRBV24-1	TRBD1	TRBJ2-1	CATSDPTGTGTINEQFF
TRBV4-1	TRBD1	TRBJ1-1	CASSQGLWTGRTTEAFF
TRBV10-3	TRBD2	TRBJ2-1	CAISPRGGNNNEQFF
TRBV5-5	NA	TRBJ1-3	CASSSGQLVTGNTIYF
TRBV5-1	NA	TRBJ2-2	CASSLRQPTGELFF
TRBV7-9	TRBD2	TRBJ2-1	CASSLGGLANEDEQFF
TRBV11-2	NA	TRBJ2-7	CASSVYRVAHYEQYF
TRBV7-9	TRBD1	TRBJ1-4	CASSFGQGPEKLFF
TRBV4-2	NA	TRBJ2-7	CASSQDWGGAGEQYF
TRBV7-3	NA	TRBJ2-5	CASSLVAGGQETQYF
TRBV29-1	TRBD1	TRBJ1-2	CSVDQGAGYTF
TRBV20-1	TRBD2	TRBJ2-1	CSATGLAGGGGNEQFF
TRBV20-1	NA	TRBJ2-2	CSASGPNTGELFF
TRBV15	TRBD1	TRBJ2-7	CATSRGQGPYEQYF
TRBV19	TRBD2	TRBJ2-5	CASRTSGAETQYF
TRBV4-1	TRBD1	TRBJ2-1	CASTGLQGGNEQFF
TRBV13	TRBD1	TRBJ1-5	CASSLIPGQGAGNQPQHF
TRBV15	TRBD2	TRBJ2-7	CATSRGLAGQYF
TRBV7-8	NA	TRBJ1-1	CASSLARSATEAFF
TRBV10-1	NA	TRBJ2-2	CATSSGTGELFF
TRBV3-1	TRBD1	TRBJ1-1	CASSQAGTARNTEAFF
TRBV5-1	NA	TRBJ1-4	CASSLGTANEKLFF
TRBV29-1	TRBD1	TRBJ1-2	CSARDSYGYTF
TRBV7-2	NA	TRBJ1-5	CASSTGRNILNF
TRBV6-1	TRBD1	TRBJ2-2	CASSESGTGGKLFF
TRBV2	NA	TRBJ2-7	CASSVDRSTRSSYEQYF
TRBV7-2	TRBD2	TRBJ2-7	CASSPGTSGMSSYEQYF
TRBV12-3/TRBV12-4	NA	TRBJ2-5	CASSLGRVDASRAETQYF
TRBV18	NA	TRBJ2-3	CASSGGLTTDTQYF
TRBV4-1	NA	TRBJ2-7	CASSQRYKAGVEDEQYF
TRBV6-1	NA	TRBJ1-4	CASSAGGEDEKLFF
TRBV7-9	NA	TRBJ1-1	CASSLVYSTEAFF
TRBV7-2	TRBD2	TRBJ2-5	CASSSQAGAIETQYF
TRBV7-3	NA	TRBJ1-5	CASSLRPQDRAHGSNQPQHF
TRBV28	NA	TRBJ1-1	CASSFSGGLGTEAFF
TRBV9	TRBD1	TRBJ2-2	CASGGERTGLAGELFF
TRBV24-1	NA	TRBJ2-1	CATSDPNEQFF
TRBV2	NA	TRBJ1-2	CASTDGARGRGYTF
TRBV2	TRBD1	TRBJ2-7	CASSGVGAGGRREQYF
TRBV29-1	NA	TRBJ1-4	CSTSDSPNEKLFF
TRBV20-1	TRBD1	TRBJ2-4	CSARPGTGGRDIQYF
TRBV27	NA	TRBJ1-2	CASSLGGAGYGYTF
TRBV11-3	TRBD2	TRBJ2-3	CASSSGLAGGTDTQYF
TRBV20-1	NA	TRBJ2-6	CSGRSGANVLTF
TRBV18	TRBD2	TRBJ2-3	CASPGLAGTSTDTQYF
TRBV10-3	TRBD2	TRBJ2-3	CAISGGSHLTDTQYF
TRBV19	NA	TRBJ2-1	CASSIAYNEQFF